These 27 T cell receptor beta chains were sequenced from one sample in a study of blood T cell repertoires in COVID-19. TCRdb's table, derived via immunoSEQ multiplex PCR, lists solely in-frame clones and lacks some. Here the sample spans 150,000 to 200,000 clones, nearly 90% being singletons. Input material: peripheral blood. Source of these receptors: a man aged 45-65 years with acute or convalescent COVID-19.

This chain uses TRBV7-2 with TRBJ2-1; 8 bases are a match to TRBD2. The CDR3 is 15 amino acids. Germline assignment: CDR1 SGHTA and CDR2 FQGNSA. V gave up 3 bases and J gave up 4 bases; unmatched junction bases: 5. The CDR3 DNA reads TGTGCCAGCAGCTTCAGCGGGAGAGGGTACAATGAGCAGTTCTTC. This encodes CASSFSGRGYNEQFF.

This chain uses TRBV7-2 with TRBJ2-1, with TRBD2 matching over 10 bases. The CDR3 extends over 15 amino acids. V was pared by 2 bases and J by 7 bases, with 5 bases of the junction left unmatched. Germline CDR1 and CDR2: SGHTA and FQGNSA. The CDR3 DNA reads as TGTGCCAGCAGCTTACAGCGGGGGGGCACGAATGAGCAGTTCTTC. Translating it yields CASSLQRGGTNEQFF.

The chain uses TRBV7-9 and TRBJ2-5; a possible D gene is TRBD2 (6 bases). V gave up 8 bases and J gave up 5 bases, with 12 bases separating them. CDR1 and CDR2 (germline): SEHNR, FQNEAQ (reference sequence). CDR3 length equals 12 residues. This CDR3 is CASVRGGETQYF. For the CDR3, the DNA is TGTGCCAGCGTGCGGGGAGGTGAGACCCAGTACTTC.

This clone came up once. The chain employs TRBV2 and TRBJ2-7, with D possibly TRBD2 on 5 matching bases. V lost 8 bases and J lost 6, with 20 bases in between. The CDR3 runs 14 residues. CDR1 is SNHLY and CDR2 is FYNNEI in the germline V gene. Here the CDR3 reads CASHHPGYPSEQYF. In DNA, the CDR3 is TGTGCCAGCCACCATCCGGGATACCCCTCCGAGCAGTACTTC.

V and J are TRBV30 and TRBJ2-4, with D perhaps matching TRBD1 (6 bases). This CDR3 is built from 13 residues. V gave up 5 bases and J gave up 8 bases, with 16 bases separating them. CDR1 is GTSNPN and CDR2 is SVGIG in the germline V gene (reference sequence). As DNA, the CDR3 is TGTGCCTGGGGGGAAAGGGGGATAGACATTCAGTACTTC. This codes for CAWGERGIDIQYF.

This clone came up once. The V and J genes are TRBV10-2 and TRBJ1-5, with D possibly matching TRBD1 (5 bases). Looked up from germline, CDR1 is WSHSY and CDR2 is SAAADI. The length of the CDR3 is 16 residues. Trimming removed 1 base from V and 1 base from J, with 11 bases in between. CDR3 in amino acids: CASSEWGERSNQPQHF. The CDR3 bases are TGCGCCAGCAGTGAGTGGGGGGAAAGGAGCAATCAGCCCCAGCATTTT.

The chain links TRBV28 to TRBJ1-5; D gene ambiguous. There are 12 residues in the CDR3. V dropped 5 bases and J dropped 9 bases, with 11 bases sitting between them. Per the germline V gene, CDR1 is MDHEN and CDR2 is SYDVKM. CDR3 nucleotide sequence: TGTGCCAGCAGTCCACCGCGGGGGCCCCAGCATTTT. This sequence encodes CASSPPRGPQHF.

J is TRBJ1-3 and V is TRBV6-7; no reliable D call. TRBV6-7 is filed as an ORF, its function uncertain. Trimming pared 5 bases from V and 2 bases from J, leaving 16 bases between. The CDR3 extends over 16 amino acids. Here the CDR3 DNA reads TGTGCCAGCAGTGGCCCGGGGATCAATACTGGAAACACCATATATTTT. It translates to CASSGPGINTGNTIYF.

The chain recombines TRBV7-2 with TRBJ1-2; 9 bases map to TRBD1. CDR1 and CDR2 (germline): SGHTA, FQGNSA. After removal of 9 bases from V and 1 base from J, the junction contained 9 bases not matched to a gene. This CDR3 has 15 amino acids. The CDR3 sequence: CASRTGTGINYGYTF. DNA for the CDR3: TGTGCCAGTCGAACCGGGACAGGGATTAACTATGGCTACACCTTC.

J is TRBJ2-3 and V is TRBV28, with a possible D match to TRBD2 (6 bases). The V gene's germline CDR1 is MDHEN and CDR2 SYDVKM. The ends were cut back, 4 bases at V and 2 bases at J, with 13 bases in the middle. This CDR3 contains 15 residues. The CDR3 nucleotides read TGTGCCAGCAGTTCTCCCCCGGACTACACAGATACGCAGTATTTT. Translated: CASSSPPDYTDTQYF.

This chain connects TRBV24-1 to TRBJ2-3, with 9 bases aligning to TRBD2. J lost 2 bases, V lost 2 bases, and 4 bases had no gene match. The CDR3 sequence is 16 residues long. CDR1 is KGHDR and CDR2 is SFDVKD in the germline V gene. This CDR3 is CATSDWSGGPTDTQYF. Written as DNA, the CDR3 is TGTGCCACCAGTGATTGGAGCGGGGGGCCCACAGATACGCAGTATTTT.

CDR3 sequence: CASSLSQGAYEQFF. In DNA, the CDR3 is TGTGCCAGCAGTTTAAGCCAGGGGGCATATGAGCAGTTCTTC. The chain joins TRBV27 to TRBJ2-1, with 8 nucleotides matching TRBD1. Germline CDR1 is MNHEY and CDR2 is SMNVEV (reference sequence). CDR3 length equals 14 residues. V was clipped by 2 bases and J by 8 bases; unmatched bases: 5.

The J gene is TRBJ1-6, the V gene TRBV7-9, with D possibly TRBD1 on 6 matching bases. CDR1 is SEHNR, CDR2 FQNEAQ, per germline (reference sequence). Trimming shortened V by 2 bases and J by 12 bases, and 8 bases separated the two germline ends. CDR3 length: 12 residues. CDR3 bases: TGTGCCAGCAGCTTAAAGGGGGAACCCCTCCACTTT. Translated: CASSLKGEPLHF.

The CDR3 is CASSWGGTKANYGYTF. The CDR3 DNA reads TGTGCCAGCAGCTGGGGAGGTACCAAAGCTAACTATGGCTACACCTTC. The chain employs TRBV7-9 and TRBJ1-2; D is unclear. V was cut by 4 bases and J by 0 bases, with 15 bases left in between. The CDR3 is made up of 16 amino acids. From germline, CDR1 is SEHNR and CDR2 FQNEAQ (reference sequence).

CDR3 region: CAWSVGAGQFF. The CDR3 nucleotides are TGTGCCTGGAGTGTGGGGGCGGGGCAGTTCTTC. The chain carries TRBV30 and TRBJ2-1, with D perhaps matching TRBD1 (6 bases). Per the germline V gene, CDR1 is GTSNPN and CDR2 is SVGIG (reference sequence). The V end lost 0 bases, the J end lost 12 bases, and 9 bases lay between the germline ends. The length of the CDR3 is 11 residues. The full variable domain, with the rest looked up from reference TRBV30 and TRBJ2-1, is SQTIHQWPATLVQPVGSPLSLECTVEGTSNPNLYWYRQAAGRGLQLLFYSVGIGQISSEVPQNLSASRPQDRQFILSSKKLLLSDSGFYLCAWSVGAGQFFGPGTRLTVL.

The CDR3 nucleotides read TGTGCCAGCAGCACGGTAGGACAGTTGAACACTGAAGCTTTCTTT. Its protein product is CASSTVGQLNTEAFF. This chain links TRBV5-6 with TRBJ1-1; the D gene is possibly TRBD1 (6 bases). Trimming shortened V by 4 bases and J by 0 bases, and 13 bases separated the two germline ends. CDR3 length: 15 residues. The germline V gene has CDR1 SGHDT and CDR2 YYEEEE.

This rearrangement joins TRBV19 to TRBJ2-1; the D is unclear. V was trimmed by 5 bases and J by 6 bases, leaving 8 bases between them. CDR3 length equals 12 residues. Germline lookup yields CDR1 LNHDA and CDR2 SQIVND (reference sequence). CDR3 nucleotides: TGTGCCAGTAGTCGAGGCGTCAATGAGCAGTTCTTC. Translated: CASSRGVNEQFF.

This chain connects TRBV28 to TRBJ1-5; 7 bases line up with TRBD1. The CDR3 is 15 amino acids. Trimming at V came to 5 bases and at J to 0 bases, leaving 4 bases not matched to a gene. Germline CDR1 reads MDHEN; CDR2 reads SYDVKM. The DNA for the CDR3 is TGTGCCAGCAGTGGGACAGAGGATAGCAATCAGCCCCAGCATTTT. Protein sequence: CASSGTEDSNQPQHF.

The chain has TRBV10-3 and TRBJ1-1, with D possibly being TRBD1 (6 bases). The CDR3 sequence is 14 residues long. Deletions cut 2 bases from V and 8 bases from J, with 15 bases between. Germline loops: CDR1 ENHRY, CDR2 SYGVKD. CDR3: CAISEAETQGEAFF. The CDR3 DNA reads TGTGCCATCAGTGAGGCAGAAACACAGGGAGAAGCTTTCTTT.

This clone was detected a few times. The CDR3 coding sequence is TGTGCCAGCAGCGGAGCGCGGGGGAGCGCTAACACCGGGGAGCTGTTTTTT. It translates to CASSGARGSANTGELFF. This chain joins TRBV11-2 and TRBJ2-2; 7 bases align to TRBD2. V lost 5 bases to trimming and J lost 2 bases; unmatched junction nucleotides: 11. Germline V gene sequence: CDR1 SGHAT, CDR2 FQNNGV. CDR3 size: 17 residues.

The V gene is TRBV7-9, the J gene TRBJ2-1; D is unresolved. Germline CDR1 is SEHNR and CDR2 is FQNEAQ (reference sequence). This CDR3 region has 15 residues. Trimming took off 1 base at V and 0 bases at J, with 7 bases between the two ends. The CDR3 here is CASSLGRISYNEQFF. The CDR3 DNA is TGTGCCAGCAGCTTAGGGCGGATCTCCTACAATGAGCAGTTCTTC.

This chain links TRBV29-1 with TRBJ1-2; D is uncertain. Between the trimmed V and J ends, which lost 7 bases and 2 bases, there was a span of 17 bases. CDR3 length: 14 residues. Germline CDR1 is SQVTM and CDR2 is ANQGSEA. Written as DNA, the CDR3 is TGCAGCGCAGAAGACACGAGTTACAACTATGGCTACACCTTC. This sequence encodes CSAEDTSYNYGYTF.

The CDR3 is CATSDLFLAGPCDYEQYF. The DNA for the CDR3 is TGTGCCACCAGTGATTTGTTCCTAGCGGGCCCCTGTGACTACGAGCAGTACTTC. The rearrangement joins TRBV24-1 to TRBJ2-7; 8 bases agree with TRBD2. The J segment lost 3 bases and the V segment lost 0 bases, leaving 12 bases of the junction unmatched. The CDR3 runs to 18 residues. From germline, CDR1 is KGHDR and CDR2 SFDVKD.

The J gene is TRBJ2-2, the V gene TRBV19; 7 bases agree with TRBD1. The CDR3 spans 14 residues. From germline, CDR1 is LNHDA and CDR2 SQIVND (reference sequence). V lost 6 bases to trimming and J lost 0 bases; unmatched junction nucleotides: 1. The CDR3 region has the DNA TGTGCCAGTAGGACAGGGACGAACACCGGGGAGCTGTTTTTT. Translated: CASRTGTNTGELFF.

The chain is built from TRBV9 and TRBJ1-6, with a possible D match to TRBD1 (5 bases). V shed 0 bases and J shed 9 bases, with 13 bases lying between them. Germline-derived CDR1 and CDR2 are SGDLS and YYNGEE. CDR3 size: 15 residues. CDR3 residues: CASSVGTGGSSPLHF. CDR3 bases: TGTGCCAGCAGCGTAGGTACTGGGGGGAGTTCACCCCTCCACTTT.

V usage is TRBV6-1 and J usage is TRBJ2-4; D not certain. This CDR3 has 13 residues. V was shortened by 2 bases and J by 6 bases, with 8 bases between the two germline ends. Germline values: CDR1 MNHNS, CDR2 SASEGT. CDR3 sequence (DNA): TGTGCCAGCAGTGAACAATCGGGAAACATTCAGTACTTC. Its protein product is CASSEQSGNIQYF.

This clone was observed a single time. The genes are TRBV7-9 and TRBJ1-6; D remains ambiguous. Trimming shortened V by 2 bases and J by 5 bases, and 10 bases separated the two germline ends. Germline CDR1 is SEHNR and CDR2 is FQNEAQ (reference sequence). The CDR3 spans 15 residues. The CDR3, as DNA: TGTGCCAGCAGCTTAAAAGGGAGTCATAATTCACCCCTCCACTTT. Translation gives CASSLKGSHNSPLHF.